A selection of T cell receptor beta chains follows, all from one sample in a study of read filtering for tumor transcriptome and immune sequencing. TCRdb recomputed calls from the reads with MiXCR, one row per CDR3 protein. Among tens of thousands of distinct CDR3 sequences listed, around 15% were seen once. Source material: a population of CD138-negative cells sorted from bone marrow. The source of these receptors is a donor over 35 with multiple myeloma. Each CDR3 is given with its conserved first and last residue. A D gene is named only where the DNA matches it firmly. Clone size is given for some rows only: seen once, a few or many times, or a class if the clone is expanded.

clone_size: many; d_call: NA; j_call: TRBJ2-2; v_call: TRBV5-1; cdr3_aa: CASSLAQGGTGELFF; cdr3_nt: TGCGCCAGCAGCTTGGCCCAGGGCGGCACCGGGGAGCTGTTTTTT
clone_size: many; d_call: TRBD1; j_call: TRBJ2-7; v_call: TRBV20-1; cdr3_aa: CSAYGQGAYEQYF; cdr3_nt: TGCAGTGCTTATGGACAGGGGGCGTACGAGCAGTACTTC
clone_size: few; d_call: NA; j_call: TRBJ2-1; v_call: TRBV30; cdr3_aa: CAWSRGLSYNEQFF; cdr3_nt: TGTGCCTGGAGTAGAGGGCTCTCCTACAATGAGCAGTTCTTC
clone_size: many; d_call: TRBD2; j_call: TRBJ2-5; v_call: TRBV5-1; cdr3_aa: CASSFGLAGAETQYF; cdr3_nt: TGCGCCAGCAGCTTCGGACTAGCGGGAGCAGAGACCCAGTACTTC
clone_size: many; d_call: NA; j_call: TRBJ2-7; v_call: TRBV18; cdr3_aa: CASSPKGQGFSSYEQYF; cdr3_nt: TGTGCCAGCTCACCAAAGGGGCAGGGATTTAGCTCCTACGAGCAGTACTTC
clone_size: NA; d_call: TRBD1; j_call: TRBJ2-7; v_call: TRBV4-1; cdr3_aa: CASSQEGSDRELYEQYF; cdr3_nt: TGCGCCAGCAGCCAAGAGGGGAGTGACAGGGAGCTGTACGAGCAGTACTTC
clone_size: many; d_call: TRBD2; j_call: TRBJ2-3; v_call: TRBV12-3/TRBV12-4; cdr3_aa: CASSLRGSGTDTQYF; cdr3_nt: TGTGCCAGCAGTTTACGGGGTAGCGGGACAGATACGCAGTATTTT
clone_size: many; d_call: NA; j_call: TRBJ2-1; v_call: TRBV12-3/TRBV12-4; cdr3_aa: CASRRLGGYVQFF; cdr3_nt: TGTGCCAGCCGTCGACTGGGGGGTTATGTGCAGTTCTTC
clone_size: NA; d_call: TRBD1; j_call: TRBJ2-1; v_call: TRBV5-1; cdr3_aa: CASSLLQGNNEQFF; cdr3_nt: TGCGCCAGCAGCTTGTTACAGGGGAACAATGAGCAGTTCTTC
clone_size: NA; d_call: TRBD1; j_call: TRBJ2-3; v_call: TRBV29-1; cdr3_aa: CSSRGTGAPTDTQYF; cdr3_nt: TGCAGCTCGCGCGGGACAGGGGCTCCCACAGATACGCAGTATTTT
clone_size: NA; d_call: TRBD1; j_call: TRBJ2-5; v_call: TRBV28; cdr3_aa: CASRSTGGLEAQYF; cdr3_nt: TGTGCCAGCAGGTCAACAGGGGGCTTGGAGGCCCAGTACTTC
clone_size: few; d_call: TRBD1; j_call: TRBJ2-7; v_call: TRBV29-1; cdr3_aa: CSVEVGQGVWEQYF; cdr3_nt: TGCAGCGTTGAAGTAGGACAGGGGGTTTGGGAGCAGTACTTC
clone_size: NA; d_call: NA; j_call: TRBJ2-3; v_call: TRBV27; cdr3_aa: CASSPRLEYTQYF; cdr3_nt: TGTGCCAGCAGCCCCAGACTCGAATATACGCAGTATTTT
clone_size: NA; d_call: NA; j_call: TRBJ1-6; v_call: TRBV7-3; cdr3_aa: CASSSSSPLHF; cdr3_nt: TGTGCCAGCAGCAGTAGCTCACCCCTCCACTTT
clone_size: few; d_call: TRBD2; j_call: TRBJ2-7; v_call: TRBV20-1; cdr3_aa: CSARRHTSGTYEQYF; cdr3_nt: TGCAGTGCTAGAAGGCACACTAGCGGGACCTACGAGCAGTACTTC
clone_size: few; d_call: NA; j_call: TRBJ1-1; v_call: TRBV28; cdr3_aa: CASSLIGMNTEAFF; cdr3_nt: TGTGCCAGCAGTTTAATTGGGATGAACACTGAAGCTTTCTTT
clone_size: NA; d_call: NA; j_call: TRBJ2-2; v_call: TRBV24-1; cdr3_aa: CATSARVHTGELFF; cdr3_nt: TGTGCCACCAGTGCCAGGGTTCACACCGGGGAGCTGTTTTTT
clone_size: NA; d_call: NA; j_call: TRBJ1-5; v_call: TRBV12-3/TRBV12-4; cdr3_aa: CASSLGGQPQHF; cdr3_nt: TGTGCCAGCAGTTTAGGGGGTCAGCCCCAGCATTTT
clone_size: many; d_call: NA; j_call: TRBJ1-5; v_call: TRBV4-1; cdr3_aa: CASSRRQSWDQPQHF; cdr3_nt: TGCGCCAGCAGCCGGCGACAGTCGTGGGACCAGCCCCAGCATTTT
clone_size: few; d_call: NA; j_call: TRBJ2-3; v_call: TRBV12-3/TRBV12-4; cdr3_aa: CASSRDDTDTQYF; cdr3_nt: TGTGCCAGCAGTCGGGACGACACAGATACGCAGTATTTT
clone_size: many; d_call: NA; j_call: TRBJ1-5; v_call: TRBV18; cdr3_aa: CASSPRQSQPQHF; cdr3_nt: TGTGCCAGCTCACCTCGGCAGAGTCAGCCCCAGCATTTT
clone_size: many; d_call: TRBD2; j_call: TRBJ2-1; v_call: TRBV7-2; cdr3_aa: CASSQFWGTSPAYNEQFF; cdr3_nt: TGTGCCAGCAGCCAGTTTTGGGGGACTAGCCCCGCCTACAATGAGCAGTTCTTC
clone_size: many; d_call: TRBD2; j_call: TRBJ2-7; v_call: TRBV20-1; cdr3_aa: CSARVGREPYEQYF; cdr3_nt: TGCAGTGCTAGAGTGGGGAGGGAACCCTACGAGCAGTACTTC
clone_size: many; d_call: TRBD1; j_call: TRBJ2-1; v_call: TRBV6-2/TRBV6-3; cdr3_aa: CASTKITGTGRANEQFF; cdr3_nt: TGTGCCAGCACCAAAATAACCGGGACAGGGAGGGCCAATGAGCAGTTCTTC
clone_size: few; d_call: NA; j_call: TRBJ2-1; v_call: TRBV9; cdr3_aa: CASSAEGVEQFF; cdr3_nt: TGTGCCAGCAGCGCAGAAGGGGTAGAGCAGTTCTTC
clone_size: many; d_call: TRBD2; j_call: TRBJ2-1; v_call: TRBV2; cdr3_aa: CATTSGSSYNEQFF; cdr3_nt: TGTGCCACCACTAGCGGGAGCTCCTACAATGAGCAGTTCTTC
clone_size: medium-sized; d_call: TRBD2; j_call: TRBJ2-7; v_call: TRBV12-3/TRBV12-4; cdr3_aa: CASTLGLALARREQYF; cdr3_nt: TGTGCCAGCACGCTGGGACTAGCGCTTGCCAGAAGGGAGCAGTACTTC
clone_size: many; d_call: TRBD1; j_call: TRBJ1-5; v_call: TRBV7-9; cdr3_aa: CASSTGTDQPQHF; cdr3_nt: TGTGCCAGCAGTACCGGGACAGATCAGCCCCAGCATTTT
clone_size: many; d_call: NA; j_call: TRBJ1-1; v_call: TRBV5-1; cdr3_aa: CASSLDGRGNTEAFF; cdr3_nt: TGCGCCAGCAGCTTGGATGGCAGGGGGAACACTGAAGCTTTCTTT
clone_size: once; d_call: TRBD2; j_call: TRBJ2-3; v_call: TRBV7-8; cdr3_aa: CASSLGWLAGFNTQYF; cdr3_nt: TGTGCCAGCAGCCTTGGCTGGCTAGCGGGATTTAATACGCAGTATTTT
clone_size: medium-sized; d_call: TRBD1; j_call: TRBJ1-1; v_call: TRBV7-3; cdr3_aa: CASSLSRPGGLVNTEAFF; cdr3_nt: TGTGCCAGCAGCTTGTCGAGGCCAGGGGGCCTTGTGAACACTGAAGCTTTCTTT
clone_size: many; d_call: NA; j_call: TRBJ2-4; v_call: TRBV3-1; cdr3_aa: CASSRGGFENIQYF; cdr3_nt: TGTGCCAGCAGCCGAGGGGGGTTTGAAAACATTCAGTACTTC
clone_size: many; d_call: TRBD2; j_call: TRBJ2-3; v_call: TRBV11-2; cdr3_aa: CASSPKGLAGSTQYF; cdr3_nt: TGTGCCAGCAGCCCTAAAGGACTAGCGGGTAGTACGCAGTATTTT
clone_size: many; d_call: NA; j_call: TRBJ2-1; v_call: TRBV28; cdr3_aa: CASSPPGRGQTREQFF; cdr3_nt: TGTGCCAGCAGTCCACCAGGAAGGGGCCAGACGCGAGAGCAGTTCTTC
clone_size: many; d_call: TRBD1; j_call: TRBJ2-7; v_call: TRBV11-3; cdr3_aa: CASSWGQGKNREQYF; cdr3_nt: TGTGCCAGCAGCTGGGGACAGGGCAAGAATCGCGAGCAGTACTTC
clone_size: NA; d_call: TRBD2; j_call: TRBJ2-1; v_call: TRBV4-1; cdr3_aa: CASSPRTSGYNEQFF; cdr3_nt: TGCGCCAGCAGCCCACGGACTAGCGGGTACAATGAGCAGTTCTTC
clone_size: NA; d_call: NA; j_call: TRBJ1-1; v_call: TRBV3-1; cdr3_aa: CASSRNSEALF; cdr3_nt: TGTGCCAGCAGTAGGAACTCTGAAGCACTCTTT
clone_size: many; d_call: TRBD2; j_call: TRBJ2-2; v_call: TRBV9; cdr3_aa: CASSLGTSGTTGELFF; cdr3_nt: TGTGCCAGCAGCCTCGGGACTAGCGGAACCACCGGGGAGCTGTTTTTT
clone_size: many; d_call: NA; j_call: TRBJ1-2; v_call: TRBV5-4; cdr3_aa: CASSLDRDGYTF; cdr3_nt: TGTGCCAGCAGCTTAGACCGGGATGGCTACACCTTC
clone_size: many; d_call: NA; j_call: TRBJ1-4; v_call: TRBV5-1; cdr3_aa: CASSSGQPYEKLFF; cdr3_nt: TGCGCCAGCAGCTCCGGACAGCCATATGAAAAACTGTTTTTT
clone_size: many; d_call: NA; j_call: TRBJ1-3; v_call: TRBV7-9; cdr3_aa: CASSSPESGNTIYF; cdr3_nt: TGTGCCAGCAGCTCGCCGGAATCTGGAAACACCATATATTTT
clone_size: once; d_call: TRBD1; j_call: TRBJ1-2; v_call: TRBV9; cdr3_aa: CASSVGTGDTGYTF; cdr3_nt: TGTGCCAGCAGCGTTGGGACAGGGGATACTGGCTACACCTTC
clone_size: many; d_call: NA; j_call: TRBJ2-1; v_call: TRBV27; cdr3_aa: CASRGAGEQFF; cdr3_nt: TGTGCCAGCCGCGGGGCGGGTGAGCAGTTCTTC
clone_size: many; d_call: NA; j_call: TRBJ1-2; v_call: TRBV11-1; cdr3_aa: CASSPTDRASYGYTF; cdr3_nt: TGTGCCAGCAGCCCGACAGACCGAGCCTCCTATGGCTACACCTTC
clone_size: many; d_call: TRBD2; j_call: TRBJ2-5; v_call: TRBV4-2; cdr3_aa: CASSQVAGGNTQETQYF; cdr3_nt: TGTGCCAGCAGCCAGGTAGCGGGGGGCAATACTCAAGAGACCCAGTACTTC
clone_size: few; d_call: TRBD2; j_call: TRBJ2-7; v_call: TRBV6-2/TRBV6-3; cdr3_aa: CASSYSKREGVNEQYF; cdr3_nt: TGTGCCAGCAGTTACTCGAAAAGGGAGGGCGTCAACGAGCAGTACTTC
clone_size: many; d_call: NA; j_call: TRBJ2-7; v_call: TRBV6-6; cdr3_aa: CASRRGLMGSYEQYF; cdr3_nt: TGTGCCAGCAGGAGGGGACTTATGGGGTCCTACGAGCAGTACTTC
clone_size: many; d_call: NA; j_call: TRBJ1-1; v_call: TRBV6-5; cdr3_aa: CASRSRDTWGTEAFF; cdr3_nt: TGTGCCAGCAGATCCCGGGACACCTGGGGCACTGAAGCTTTCTTT
clone_size: many; d_call: TRBD1; j_call: TRBJ2-2; v_call: TRBV6-5; cdr3_aa: CASTDRVGTGELFF; cdr3_nt: TGTGCCAGCACCGACAGGGTTGGCACCGGGGAGCTGTTTTTT
clone_size: many; d_call: TRBD1; j_call: TRBJ1-5; v_call: TRBV12-3/TRBV12-4; cdr3_aa: CASSFGGLQGRTGQPQHF; cdr3_nt: TGTGCCAGCAGTTTTGGAGGCCTACAGGGGAGAACAGGTCAGCCCCAGCATTTT
clone_size: many; d_call: NA; j_call: TRBJ2-2; v_call: TRBV3-1; cdr3_aa: CASSQVYTGELFF; cdr3_nt: TGTGCCAGCAGCCAAGTGTACACCGGGGAGCTGTTTTTT